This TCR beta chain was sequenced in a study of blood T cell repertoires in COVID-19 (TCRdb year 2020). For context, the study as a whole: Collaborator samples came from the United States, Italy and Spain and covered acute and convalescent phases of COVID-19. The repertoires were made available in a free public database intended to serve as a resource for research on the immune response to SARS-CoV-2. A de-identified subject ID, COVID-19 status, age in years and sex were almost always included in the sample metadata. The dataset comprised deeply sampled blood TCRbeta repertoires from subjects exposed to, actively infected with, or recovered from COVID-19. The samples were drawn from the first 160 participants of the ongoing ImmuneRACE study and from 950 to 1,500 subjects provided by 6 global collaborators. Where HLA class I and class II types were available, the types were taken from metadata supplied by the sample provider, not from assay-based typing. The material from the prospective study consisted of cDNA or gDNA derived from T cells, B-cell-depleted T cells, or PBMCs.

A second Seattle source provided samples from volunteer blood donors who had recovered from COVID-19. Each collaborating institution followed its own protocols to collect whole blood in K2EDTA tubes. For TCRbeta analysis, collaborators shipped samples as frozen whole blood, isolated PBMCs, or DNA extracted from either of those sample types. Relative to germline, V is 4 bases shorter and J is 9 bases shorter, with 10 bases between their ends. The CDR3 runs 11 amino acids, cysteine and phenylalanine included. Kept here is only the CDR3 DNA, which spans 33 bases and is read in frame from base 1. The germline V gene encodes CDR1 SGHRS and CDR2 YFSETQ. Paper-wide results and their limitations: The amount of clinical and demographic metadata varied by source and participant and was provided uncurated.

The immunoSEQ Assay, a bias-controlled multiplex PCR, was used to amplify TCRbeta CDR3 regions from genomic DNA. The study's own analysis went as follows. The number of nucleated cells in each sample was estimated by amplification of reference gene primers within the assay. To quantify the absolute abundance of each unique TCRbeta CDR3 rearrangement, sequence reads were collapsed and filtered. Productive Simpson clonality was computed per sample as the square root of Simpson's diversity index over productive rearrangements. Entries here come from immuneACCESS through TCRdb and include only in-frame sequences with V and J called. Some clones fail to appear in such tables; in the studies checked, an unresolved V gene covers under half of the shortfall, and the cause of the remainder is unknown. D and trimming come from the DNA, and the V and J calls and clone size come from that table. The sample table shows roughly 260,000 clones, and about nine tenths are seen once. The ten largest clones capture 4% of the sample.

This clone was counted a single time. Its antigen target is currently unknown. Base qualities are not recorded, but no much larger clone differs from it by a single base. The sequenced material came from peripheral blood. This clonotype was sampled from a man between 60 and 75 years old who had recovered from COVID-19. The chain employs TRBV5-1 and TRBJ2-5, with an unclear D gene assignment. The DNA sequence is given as TGCGCCAGCAGCGGTACTGTGGCCCAGTACTTC. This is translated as CASSGTVAQYF.